This T cell receptor (beta chain) was identified in a study of beta chain features in type 1 diabetes. The overall study: Over all samples combined, fewer than 140,000,000 sorted cells were examined.

Investigators reverse transcribed all isolated RNA, so they sequenced expressed TCRB transcripts. The protocol was immunoSEQ multiplex PCR, while the TCRdb copy is restricted to in-frame clones and leaves out a portion. The sample has some 350,000 clones, 8.5% to 10% seen once; the top ten hold about 0.6%. Study-level points and caveats: In every one of the four CD4+ subsets, TCRB CDR3s were moderately but significantly shorter in Type 1 diabetes patients.

This clone was seen only a few times. Its target is not known. Via CD45RO/CCR7/CD25/CD127/CD95/CD27, cells of the CD4+ naive, central memory, regulatory and stem cell-like memory subsets were sorted. CDR1 SGHNT and CDR2 YYREEE come from the germline V gene (reference sequence). The ends lost 4 bases at V and 1 base at J; junction bases unmatched: 9. This CDR3 is built from 18 residues. This TCR derives from a man between 25 and 39 years old with type 1 diabetes. The J gene is TRBJ2-1, the V gene TRBV5-4, with 12 nucleotides matching TRBD2. Sequencing was done on a sample of central memory CD4+ T cells from blood. CDR3 sequence reads: CASSQVSGLAGSYNEQFF. In DNA, the CDR3 is TGTGCCAGCAGCCAAGTCTCAGGACTAGCGGGATCCTACAATGAGCAGTTCTTC.